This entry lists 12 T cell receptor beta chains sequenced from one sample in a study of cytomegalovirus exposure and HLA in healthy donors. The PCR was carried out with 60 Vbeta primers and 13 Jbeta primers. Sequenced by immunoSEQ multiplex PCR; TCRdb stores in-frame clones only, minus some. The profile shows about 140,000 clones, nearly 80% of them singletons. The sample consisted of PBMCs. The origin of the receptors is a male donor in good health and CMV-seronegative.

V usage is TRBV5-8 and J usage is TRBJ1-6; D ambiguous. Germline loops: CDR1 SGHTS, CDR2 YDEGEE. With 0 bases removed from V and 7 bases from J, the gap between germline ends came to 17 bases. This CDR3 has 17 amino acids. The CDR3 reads CASSLDPRGGRNSPLHF. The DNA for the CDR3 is TGTGCCAGCAGCTTGGACCCGCGGGGAGGGCGAAATTCACCCCTCCACTTT.

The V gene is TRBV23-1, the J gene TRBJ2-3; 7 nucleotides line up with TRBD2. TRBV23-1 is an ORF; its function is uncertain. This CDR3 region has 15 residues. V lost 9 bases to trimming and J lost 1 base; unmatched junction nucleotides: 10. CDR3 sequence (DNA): TGCGCCAGGGGGGGGGACCTCTCCTGCACAGATACGCAGTATTTT. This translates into CARGGDLSCTDTQYF.

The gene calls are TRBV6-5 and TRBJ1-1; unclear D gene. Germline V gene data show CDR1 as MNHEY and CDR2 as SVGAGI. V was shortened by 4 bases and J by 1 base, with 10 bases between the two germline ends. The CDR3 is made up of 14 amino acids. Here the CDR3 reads CASSFSGTNTEAFF. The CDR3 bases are TGTGCCAGCAGTTTTTCGGGTACGAACACTGAAGCTTTCTTT.

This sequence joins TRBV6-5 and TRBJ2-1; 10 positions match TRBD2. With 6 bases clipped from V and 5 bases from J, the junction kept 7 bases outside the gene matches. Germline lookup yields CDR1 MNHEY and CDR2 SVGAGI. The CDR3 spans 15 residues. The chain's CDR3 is CASRLSSGGNNEQFF. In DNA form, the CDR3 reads TGTGCCAGCAGGCTCTCTAGCGGGGGAAACAATGAGCAGTTCTTC.

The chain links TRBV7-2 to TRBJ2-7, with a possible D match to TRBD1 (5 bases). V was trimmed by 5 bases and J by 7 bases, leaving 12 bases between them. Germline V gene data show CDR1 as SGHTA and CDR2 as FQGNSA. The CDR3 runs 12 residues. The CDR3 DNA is TGTGCCAGCAGCGGGCGTCCAGGGGAGCAGTACTTC. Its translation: CASSGRPGEQYF.

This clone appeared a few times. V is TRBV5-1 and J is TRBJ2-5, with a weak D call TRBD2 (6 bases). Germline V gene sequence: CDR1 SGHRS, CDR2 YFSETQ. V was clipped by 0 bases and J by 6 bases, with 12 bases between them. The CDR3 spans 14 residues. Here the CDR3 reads CASSLAVAAKTQYF. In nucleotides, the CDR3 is TGCGCCAGCAGCTTGGCGGTAGCGGCTAAGACCCAGTACTTC.

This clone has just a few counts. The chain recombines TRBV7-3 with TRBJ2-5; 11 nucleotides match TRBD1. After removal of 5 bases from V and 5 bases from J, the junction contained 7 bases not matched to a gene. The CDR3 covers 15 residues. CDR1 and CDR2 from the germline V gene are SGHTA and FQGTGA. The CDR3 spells CASSPRTGGVETQYF. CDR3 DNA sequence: TGTGCCAGCAGCCCCCGGACAGGGGGCGTGGAGACCCAGTACTTC.

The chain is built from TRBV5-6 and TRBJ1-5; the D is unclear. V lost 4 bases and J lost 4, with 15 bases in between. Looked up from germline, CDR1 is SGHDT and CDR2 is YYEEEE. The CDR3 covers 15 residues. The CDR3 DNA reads TGTGCCAGCAGCATCGGGATCAACACAAATCAGCCCCAGCATTTT. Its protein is CASSIGINTNQPQHF.

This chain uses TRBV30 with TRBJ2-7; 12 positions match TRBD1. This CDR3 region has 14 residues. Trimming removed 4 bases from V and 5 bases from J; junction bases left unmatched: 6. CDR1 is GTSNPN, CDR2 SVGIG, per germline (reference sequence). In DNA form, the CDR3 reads TGTGCCTGGACCCTCGGGACAGGGGGCCACGAGCAGTACTTC. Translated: CAWTLGTGGHEQYF.

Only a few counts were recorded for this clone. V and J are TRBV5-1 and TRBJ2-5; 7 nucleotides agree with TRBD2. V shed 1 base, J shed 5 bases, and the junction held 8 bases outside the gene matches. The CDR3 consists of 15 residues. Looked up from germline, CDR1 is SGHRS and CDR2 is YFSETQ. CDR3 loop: CASSLREGDTETQYF. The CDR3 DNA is TGCGCCAGCAGCTTGAGGGAGGGTGATACGGAGACCCAGTACTTC.

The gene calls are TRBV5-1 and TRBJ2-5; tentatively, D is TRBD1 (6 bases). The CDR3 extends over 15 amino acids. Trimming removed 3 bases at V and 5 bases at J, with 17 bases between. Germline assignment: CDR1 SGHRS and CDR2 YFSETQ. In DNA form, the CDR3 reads TGCGCCAGCAGCTCTCTCGTGGGCCAGGGGGAGACCCAGTACTTC. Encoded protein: CASSSLVGQGETQYF. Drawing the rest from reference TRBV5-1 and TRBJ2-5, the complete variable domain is KAGVTQTPRYLIKTRGQQVTLSCSPISGHRSVSWYQQTPGQGLQFLFEYFSETQRNKGNFPGRFSGRQFSNSRSEMNVSTLELGDSALYLCASSSLVGQGETQYFGPGTRLLVL.

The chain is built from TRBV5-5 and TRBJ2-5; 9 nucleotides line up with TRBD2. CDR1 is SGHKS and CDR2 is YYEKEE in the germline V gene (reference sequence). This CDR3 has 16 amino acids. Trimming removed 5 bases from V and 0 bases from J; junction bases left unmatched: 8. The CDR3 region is CASSLSGGPYQETQYF. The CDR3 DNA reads TGTGCCAGCAGTCTGAGCGGGGGGCCTTACCAAGAGACCCAGTACTTC.